This T cell receptor beta chain was observed in a study of blood T cells in healthy people across ages. A word on this clonotype: A much bigger clone sits one base away, suggesting this may be a read error.

PCR was performed a second time for roughly 6 to 12 cycles using a sample-barcoded 5' primer and a J-beta primer mix. CDR3-containing paired-end reads numbered at least 2.5 million in each sample. TCRdb re-called the 5' RACE reads through MiXCR, storing one row per CDR3 protein. The sample includes roughly 1.6 million distinct CDR3 sequences, about 31% seen only once; the top ten take around 11%. The specimen sequenced was blood. This clonotype originated in a woman in her 30s in good health.

CDR3 nucleotide sequence: TGTGCCGGCAGCTTAGCCCTGGGACAGGGGGCTGGAGAGACCCAGTACTTC. The encoded protein is CAGSLALGQGAGETQYF. The V call is TRBV7-9, the J call TRBJ2-5, with 12 positions matching TRBD1. The CDR3 consists of 17 residues. The germline V gene encodes CDR1 SEHNR and CDR2 FQNEAQ (reference sequence).